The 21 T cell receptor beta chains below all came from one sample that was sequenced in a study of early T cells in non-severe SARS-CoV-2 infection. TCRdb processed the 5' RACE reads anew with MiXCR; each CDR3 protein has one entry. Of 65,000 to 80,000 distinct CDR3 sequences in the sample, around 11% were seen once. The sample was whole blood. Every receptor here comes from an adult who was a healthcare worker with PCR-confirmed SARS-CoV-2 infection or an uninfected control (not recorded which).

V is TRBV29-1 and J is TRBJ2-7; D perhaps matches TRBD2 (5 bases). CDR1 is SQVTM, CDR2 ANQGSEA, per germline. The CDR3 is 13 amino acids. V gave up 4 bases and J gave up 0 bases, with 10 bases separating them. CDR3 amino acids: CSVASRDSYEQYF. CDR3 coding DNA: TGCAGCGTTGCATCCCGGGACTCCTACGAGCAGTACTTC.

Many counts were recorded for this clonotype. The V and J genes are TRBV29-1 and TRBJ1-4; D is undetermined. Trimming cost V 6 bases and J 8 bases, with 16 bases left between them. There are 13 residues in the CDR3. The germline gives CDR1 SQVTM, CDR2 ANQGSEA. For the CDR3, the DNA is TGCAGCGTGACCTCTCAGGTGGGAGAAAAACTGTTTTTT. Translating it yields CSVTSQVGEKLFF.

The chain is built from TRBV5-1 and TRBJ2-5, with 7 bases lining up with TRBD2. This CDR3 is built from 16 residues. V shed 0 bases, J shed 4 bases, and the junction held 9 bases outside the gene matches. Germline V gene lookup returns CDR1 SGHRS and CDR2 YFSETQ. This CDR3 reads CASSLAGTKTAETQYF. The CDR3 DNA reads TGCGCCAGCAGCTTGGCCGGGACTAAGACTGCAGAGACCCAGTACTTC.

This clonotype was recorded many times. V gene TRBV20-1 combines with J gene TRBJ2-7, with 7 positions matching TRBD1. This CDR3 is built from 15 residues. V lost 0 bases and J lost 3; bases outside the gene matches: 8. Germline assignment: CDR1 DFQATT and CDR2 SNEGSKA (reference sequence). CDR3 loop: CSARDSGTAIYEQYF. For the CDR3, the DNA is TGCAGTGCTAGAGACTCCGGGACAGCGATCTACGAGCAGTACTTC.

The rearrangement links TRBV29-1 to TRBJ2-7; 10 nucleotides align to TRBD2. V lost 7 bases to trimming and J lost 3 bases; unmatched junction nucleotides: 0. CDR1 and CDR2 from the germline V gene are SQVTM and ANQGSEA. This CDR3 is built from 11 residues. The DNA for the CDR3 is TGCAGCGCTAGCGGGGGCTACGAGCAGTACTTC. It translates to CSASGGYEQYF.

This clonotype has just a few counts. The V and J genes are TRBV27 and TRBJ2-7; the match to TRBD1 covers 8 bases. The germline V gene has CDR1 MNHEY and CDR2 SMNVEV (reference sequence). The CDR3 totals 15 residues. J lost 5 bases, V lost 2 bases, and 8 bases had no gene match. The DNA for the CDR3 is TGTGCCAGCAGTTTAGGCAGGGGGCAGGTGGACGAGCAGTACTTC. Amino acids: CASSLGRGQVDEQYF.

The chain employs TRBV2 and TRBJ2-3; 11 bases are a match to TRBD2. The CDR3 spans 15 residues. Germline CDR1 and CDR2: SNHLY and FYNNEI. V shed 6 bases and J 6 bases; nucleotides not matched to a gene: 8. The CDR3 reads CASSRLAGPLDTQYF. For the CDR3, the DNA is TGTGCCAGCAGCAGACTAGCGGGACCCTTGGATACGCAGTATTTT.

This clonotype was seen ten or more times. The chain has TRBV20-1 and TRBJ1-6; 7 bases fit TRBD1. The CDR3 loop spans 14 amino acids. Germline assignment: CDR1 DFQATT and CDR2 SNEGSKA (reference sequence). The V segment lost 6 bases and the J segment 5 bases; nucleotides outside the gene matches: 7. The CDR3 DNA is TGCAGTGCCCAATCGGGGACAGATAATTCACCCCTCCACTTT. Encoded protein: CSAQSGTDNSPLHF.

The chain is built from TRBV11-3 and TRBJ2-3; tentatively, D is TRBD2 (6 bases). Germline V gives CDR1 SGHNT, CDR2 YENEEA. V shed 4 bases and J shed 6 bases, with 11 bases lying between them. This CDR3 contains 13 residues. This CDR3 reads CASSSRGGDTQYF. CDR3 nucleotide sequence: TGTGCCAGCAGCTCCCGTGGGGGGGATACGCAGTATTTT. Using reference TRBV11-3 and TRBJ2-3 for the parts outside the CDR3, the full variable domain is EAGVVQSPRYKIIEKKQPVAFWCNPISGHNTLYWYLQNLGQGPELLIRYENEEAVDDSQLPKDRFSAERLKGVDSTLKIQPAELGDSAVYLCASSSRGGDTQYFGPGTRLTVL.

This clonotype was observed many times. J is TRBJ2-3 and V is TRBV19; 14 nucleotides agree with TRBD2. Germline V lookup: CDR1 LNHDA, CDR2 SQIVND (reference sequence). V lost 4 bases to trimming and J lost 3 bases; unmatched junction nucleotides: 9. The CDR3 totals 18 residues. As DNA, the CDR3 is TGTGCCAGTAGTAGGCGACTAGCGGGGGGGCCTAGGACAGATACGCAGTATTTT. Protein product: CASSRRLAGGPRTDTQYF.

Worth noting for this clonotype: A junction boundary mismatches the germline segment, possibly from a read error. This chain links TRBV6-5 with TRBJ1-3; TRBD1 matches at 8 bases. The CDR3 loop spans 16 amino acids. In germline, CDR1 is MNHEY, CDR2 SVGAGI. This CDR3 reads CASCYPQGAHGNTIYF. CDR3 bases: TGTGCCAGCTGTTACCCCCAGGGGGCCCATGGAAACACCATATATTTT.

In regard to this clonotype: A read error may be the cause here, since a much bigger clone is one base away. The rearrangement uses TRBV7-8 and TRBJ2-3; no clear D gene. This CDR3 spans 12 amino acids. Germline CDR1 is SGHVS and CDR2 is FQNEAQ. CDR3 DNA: TGTGCCAGCTGCTTTAGCACAGATACGCAGTATTTT. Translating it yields CASCFSTDTQYF.

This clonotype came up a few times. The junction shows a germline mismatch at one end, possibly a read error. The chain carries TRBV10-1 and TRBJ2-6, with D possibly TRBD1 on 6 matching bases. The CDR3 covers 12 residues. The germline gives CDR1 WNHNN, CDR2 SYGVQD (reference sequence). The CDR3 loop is CAGVLGANVLIF. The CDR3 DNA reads TGCGCCGGCGTGCTGGGGGCCAACGTCCTGATTTTC.

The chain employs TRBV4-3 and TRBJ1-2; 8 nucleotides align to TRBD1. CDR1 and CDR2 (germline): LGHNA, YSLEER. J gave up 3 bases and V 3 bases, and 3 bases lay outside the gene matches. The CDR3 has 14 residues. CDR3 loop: CASSQDRVHYGYTF. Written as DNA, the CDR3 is TGCGCCAGCAGCCAGGACAGGGTACACTATGGCTACACCTTC.

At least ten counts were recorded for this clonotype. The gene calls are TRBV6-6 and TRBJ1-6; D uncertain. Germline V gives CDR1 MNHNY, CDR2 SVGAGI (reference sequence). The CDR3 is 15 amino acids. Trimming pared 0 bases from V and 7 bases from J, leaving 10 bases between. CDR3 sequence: CASSYSPDGNSPLHF. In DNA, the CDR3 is TGTGCCAGCAGTTACTCCCCGGACGGGAATTCACCCCTCCACTTT.

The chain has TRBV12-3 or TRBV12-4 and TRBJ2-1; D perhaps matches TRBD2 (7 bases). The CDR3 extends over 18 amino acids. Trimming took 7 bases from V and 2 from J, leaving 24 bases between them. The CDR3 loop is CASNPERGQNGAYNEQFF. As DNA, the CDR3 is TGTGCCAGCAATCCAGAGCGGGGACAAAATGGGGCCTACAATGAGCAGTTCTTC.

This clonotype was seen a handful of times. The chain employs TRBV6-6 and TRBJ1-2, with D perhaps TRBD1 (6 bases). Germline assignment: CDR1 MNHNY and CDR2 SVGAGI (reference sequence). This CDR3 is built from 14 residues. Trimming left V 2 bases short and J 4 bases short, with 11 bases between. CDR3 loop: CASSYRGGVYGYTF. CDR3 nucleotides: TGTGCCAGCAGTTACCGGGGGGGCGTCTATGGCTACACCTTC.

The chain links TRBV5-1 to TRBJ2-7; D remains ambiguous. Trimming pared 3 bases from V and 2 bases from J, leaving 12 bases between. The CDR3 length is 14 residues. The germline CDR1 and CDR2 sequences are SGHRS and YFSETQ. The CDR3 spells CASSSAGSTYEQYF. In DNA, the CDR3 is TGCGCCAGCAGCTCGGCAGGAAGTACCTACGAGCAGTACTTC. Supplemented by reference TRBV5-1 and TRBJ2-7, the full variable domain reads KAGVTQTPRYLIKTRGQQVTLSCSPISGHRSVSWYQQTPGQGLQFLFEYFSETQRNKGNFPGRFSGRQFSNSRSEMNVSTLELGDSALYLCASSSAGSTYEQYFGPGTRLTVT.

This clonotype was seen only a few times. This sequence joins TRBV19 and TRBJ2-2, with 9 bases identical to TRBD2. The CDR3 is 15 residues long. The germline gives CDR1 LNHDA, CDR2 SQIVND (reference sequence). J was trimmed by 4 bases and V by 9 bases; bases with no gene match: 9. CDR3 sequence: CASQYRAGGTGELFF. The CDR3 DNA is TGTGCCAGCCAGTACCGAGCGGGGGGCACCGGGGAGCTGTTTTTT.

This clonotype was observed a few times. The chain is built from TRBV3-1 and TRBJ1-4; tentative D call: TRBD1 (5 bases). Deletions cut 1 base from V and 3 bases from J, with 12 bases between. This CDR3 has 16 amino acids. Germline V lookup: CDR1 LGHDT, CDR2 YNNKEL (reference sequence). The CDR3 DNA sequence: TGTGCCAGCAGCCAAGCTGCGTCAGGGCCTAATGAAAAACTGTTTTTT. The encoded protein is CASSQAASGPNEKLFF.

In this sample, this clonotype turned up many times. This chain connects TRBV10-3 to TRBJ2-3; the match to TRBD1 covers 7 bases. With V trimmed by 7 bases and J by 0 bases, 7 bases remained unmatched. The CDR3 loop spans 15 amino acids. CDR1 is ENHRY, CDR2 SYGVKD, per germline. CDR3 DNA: TGTGCCATCAATGATCCGGGACAGAGCACAGATACGCAGTATTTT. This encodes CAINDPGQSTDTQYF.